The 9 T cell receptor beta chains below come from one sample, sequenced in a study of OX40 agonist ivuxolimab in advanced cancers. Produced via immunoSEQ multiplex PCR; TCRdb's table is partial and in-frame only. The data contain 80,000 or so clones, approximately 87% of them singletons. The sequencing used CD4+ or CD8+ T cells sorted from blood, collected in a trial of the OX40 agonist ivuxolimab. These receptors were taken from an adult with an advanced solid tumor such as melanoma, head and neck, liver or kidney cancer.

The chain joins TRBV2 to TRBJ2-7, with 8 bases aligning to TRBD1. Germline CDR1 is SNHLY and CDR2 is FYNNEI. The CDR3 extends over 14 amino acids. V lost 8 bases to trimming and J lost 4 bases; unmatched junction nucleotides: 10. CDR3 nucleotide sequence: TGTGCCAGCGGACTCGGGACAGGCGGTTACGAGCAGTACTTC. Protein sequence: CASGLGTGGYEQYF.

The chain recombines TRBV5-3 with TRBJ1-3; D gene uncertain. TRBV5-3 is recorded as an ORF, its role being uncertain. The V end was cut by 3 bases, the J end by 0 bases, with 16 bases between. This CDR3 region has 17 residues. CDR3 loop: CARSSREGLVSGNTIYF. In DNA, the CDR3 is TGTGCCAGAAGCTCCCGGGAGGGTTTAGTCTCTGGAAACACCATATATTTT.

V gene TRBV18 combines with J gene TRBJ1-3; D is unclear. The V end was cut by 3 bases, the J end by 0 bases, with 15 bases between. The CDR3 contains 17 residues. In germline, CDR1 is KGHSH, CDR2 LQKENI. The CDR3 DNA sequence: TGTGCCAGCTCACCGTACGACTTGCGGATCTCTGGAAACACCATATATTTT. It codes for CASSPYDLRISGNTIYF.

The chain joins TRBV4-2 to TRBJ1-1; TRBD1 might be the D (5 bases). This CDR3 is built from 16 residues. V lost 0 bases, J lost 0 bases, and 11 bases lay in between. Per the germline V gene, CDR1 is LGHNA and CDR2 is YNFKEQ. The CDR3 sequence is CASSQDHVGVNTEAFF. For the CDR3, the DNA is TGTGCCAGCAGCCAAGATCATGTAGGGGTGAACACTGAAGCTTTCTTT.

The chain joins TRBV5-1 to TRBJ2-5; D is unresolved. Per germline, CDR1 SGHRS and CDR2 YFSETQ. The CDR3 extends over 14 amino acids. Trimming shortened V by 5 bases and J by 5 bases, and 16 bases separated the two germline ends. CDR3 bases: TGCGCCAGCAGAATACCGACGGTTTCCGAGACCCAGTACTTC. It encodes CASRIPTVSETQYF.

The CDR3 sequence: CASSGISRGVFF. The CDR3 region has the DNA TGTGCCAGCAGCGGAATTTCAAGAGGGGTCTTCTTT. The chain couples TRBV6-6 to TRBJ1-1, with D maybe TRBD1 (5 bases). The CDR3 has 12 amino acids. V was cut by 6 bases and J by 14 bases, with 19 bases left in between. Germline CDR1 and CDR2: MNHNY and SVGAGI (reference sequence).

This chain connects TRBV5-6 to TRBJ1-1; D uncertain. This CDR3 spans 13 amino acids. V was shortened by 0 bases and J by 1 base, with 4 bases between the two germline ends. Looked up from germline, CDR1 is SGHDT and CDR2 is YYEEEE. The CDR3, as DNA: TGTGCCAGCAGCTTGGCCTGGAACACTGAAGCTTTCTTT. This encodes CASSLAWNTEAFF. Looking up the rest from reference TRBV5-6 and TRBJ1-1 gives the full variable domain: DAGVTQSPTHLIKTRGQQVTLRCSPKSGHDTVSWYQQALGQGPQFIFQYYEEEERQRGNFPDRFSGHQFPNYSSELNVNALLLGDSALYLCASSLAWNTEAFFGQGTRLTVV.

The chain has TRBV11-3 and TRBJ2-1; D unresolved. Germline V gene lookup returns CDR1 SGHNT and CDR2 YENEEA. V lost 5 bases to trimming and J lost 0 bases, with 5 bases between them. This CDR3 is 13 amino acids long. The CDR3 DNA reads as TGTGCCAGCAGCCTTAGCTCCTACAATGAGCAGTTCTTC. Protein product: CASSLSSYNEQFF.

The CDR3 DNA reads TGTGCCAGCAGCAACTCGTTAGGGGGCGCGGGCACTGAAGCTTTCTTT. Translated: CASSNSLGGAGTEAFF. V and J are TRBV5-5 and TRBJ1-1; the match to TRBD1 covers 7 bases. The CDR3 is 16 residues long. Germline-derived CDR1 and CDR2 are SGHKS and YYEKEE (reference sequence). V lost 4 bases, J lost 4 bases, and 13 bases stayed unmatched.